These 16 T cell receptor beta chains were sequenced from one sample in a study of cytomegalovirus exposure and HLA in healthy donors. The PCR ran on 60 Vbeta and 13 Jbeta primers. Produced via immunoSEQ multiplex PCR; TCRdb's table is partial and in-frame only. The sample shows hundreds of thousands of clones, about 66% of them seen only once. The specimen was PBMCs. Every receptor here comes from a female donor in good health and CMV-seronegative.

The CDR3 DNA sequence: TGTGCCAGCAGCTTACAACCGGGACTTGAGCAGTACTTC. This sequence encodes CASSLQPGLEQYF. V gene TRBV5-5 combines with J gene TRBJ2-7, with D possibly matching TRBD2 (6 bases). CDR3 length: 13 amino acids. Looked up from germline, CDR1 is SGHKS and CDR2 is YYEKEE (reference sequence). Between the trimmed V and J ends, which lost 2 bases and 7 bases, there was a span of 13 bases.

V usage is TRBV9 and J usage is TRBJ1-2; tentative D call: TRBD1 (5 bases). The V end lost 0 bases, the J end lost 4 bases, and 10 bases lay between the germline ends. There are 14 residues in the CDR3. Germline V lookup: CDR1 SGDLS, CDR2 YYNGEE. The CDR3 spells CASSVDRGGYGYTF. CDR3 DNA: TGTGCCAGCAGCGTAGATAGGGGAGGCTATGGCTACACCTTC. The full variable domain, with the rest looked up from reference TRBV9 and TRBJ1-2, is DSGVTQTPKHLITATGQRVTLRCSPRSGDLSVYWYQQSLDQGLQFLIQYYNGEERAKGNILERFSAQQFPDLHSELNLSSLELGDSALYFCASSVDRGGYGYTFGSGTRLTVV.

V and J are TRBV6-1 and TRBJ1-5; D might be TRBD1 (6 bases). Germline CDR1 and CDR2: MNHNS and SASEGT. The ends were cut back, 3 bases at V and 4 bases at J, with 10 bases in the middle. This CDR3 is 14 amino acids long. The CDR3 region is CASSDQQGNQPQHF. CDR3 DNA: TGTGCCAGCAGTGATCAACAGGGAAATCAGCCCCAGCATTTT.

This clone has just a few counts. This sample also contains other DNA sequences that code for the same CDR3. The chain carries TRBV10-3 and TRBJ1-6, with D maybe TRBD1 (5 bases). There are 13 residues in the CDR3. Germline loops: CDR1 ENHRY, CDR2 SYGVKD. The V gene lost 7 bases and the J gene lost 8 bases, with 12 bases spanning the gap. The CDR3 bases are TGTGCCATCAACCAGGGTATGGATTCACCCCTCCACTTT. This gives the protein CAINQGMDSPLHF.

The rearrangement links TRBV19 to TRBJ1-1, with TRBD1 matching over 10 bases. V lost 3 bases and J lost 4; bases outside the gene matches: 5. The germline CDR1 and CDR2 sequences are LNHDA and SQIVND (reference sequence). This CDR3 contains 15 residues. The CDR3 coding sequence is TGTGCCAGTAGTATCCGGGGACAGGGGTTCACTGAAGCTTTCTTT. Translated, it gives CASSIRGQGFTEAFF.

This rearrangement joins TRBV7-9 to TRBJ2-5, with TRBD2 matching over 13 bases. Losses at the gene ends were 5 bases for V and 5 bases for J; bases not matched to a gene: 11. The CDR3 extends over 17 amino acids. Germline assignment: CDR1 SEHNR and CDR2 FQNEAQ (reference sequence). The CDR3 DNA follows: TGTGCCAGCAGCGAACGGACTAGCGGGAGTGGGTGGGAGACCCAGTACTTC. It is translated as CASSERTSGSGWETQYF.

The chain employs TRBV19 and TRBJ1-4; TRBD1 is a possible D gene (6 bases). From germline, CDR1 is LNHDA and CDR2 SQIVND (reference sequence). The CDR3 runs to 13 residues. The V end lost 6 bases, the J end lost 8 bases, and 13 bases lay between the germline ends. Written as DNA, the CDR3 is TGTGCCAGTAGGTATGGGGGCAGAGAAAAACTGTTTTTT. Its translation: CASRYGGREKLFF.

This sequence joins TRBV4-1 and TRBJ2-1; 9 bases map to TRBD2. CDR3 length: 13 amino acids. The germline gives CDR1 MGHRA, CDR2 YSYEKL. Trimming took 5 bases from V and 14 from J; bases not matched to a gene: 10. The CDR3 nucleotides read TGCGCCAGCAGCGTACTTAGCGGGAGTTTCGAGTTCTTC. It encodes CASSVLSGSFEFF.

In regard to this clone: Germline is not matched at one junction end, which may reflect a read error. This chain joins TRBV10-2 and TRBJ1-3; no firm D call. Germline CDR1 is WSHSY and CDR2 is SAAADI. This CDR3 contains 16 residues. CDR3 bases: TGCGCCAGCAGTGAGTCAACGGGAAGACGCGGAAACGCCATATATTTT. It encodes CASSESTGRRGNAIYF.

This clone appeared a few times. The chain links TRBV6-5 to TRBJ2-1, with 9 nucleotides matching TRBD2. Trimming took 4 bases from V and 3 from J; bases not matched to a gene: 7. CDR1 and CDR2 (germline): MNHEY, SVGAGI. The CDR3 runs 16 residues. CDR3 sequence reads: CASSSDGTSIYNEQFF. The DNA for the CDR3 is TGTGCCAGCAGTTCCGACGGGACTAGCATCTACAATGAGCAGTTCTTC.

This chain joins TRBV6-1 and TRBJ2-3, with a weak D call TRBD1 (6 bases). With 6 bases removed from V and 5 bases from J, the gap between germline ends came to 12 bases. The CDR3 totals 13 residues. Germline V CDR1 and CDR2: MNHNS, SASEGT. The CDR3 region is CASSRLQGDTQYF. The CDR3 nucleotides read TGTGCCAGCAGCAGACTACAGGGAGATACGCAGTATTTT.

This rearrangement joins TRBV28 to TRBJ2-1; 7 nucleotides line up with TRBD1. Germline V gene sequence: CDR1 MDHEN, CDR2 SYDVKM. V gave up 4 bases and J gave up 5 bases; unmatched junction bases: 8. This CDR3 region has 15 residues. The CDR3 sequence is CASSSHEGQNNEQFF. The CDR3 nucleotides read TGTGCCAGCAGTTCCCACGAGGGACAGAACAATGAGCAGTTCTTC.

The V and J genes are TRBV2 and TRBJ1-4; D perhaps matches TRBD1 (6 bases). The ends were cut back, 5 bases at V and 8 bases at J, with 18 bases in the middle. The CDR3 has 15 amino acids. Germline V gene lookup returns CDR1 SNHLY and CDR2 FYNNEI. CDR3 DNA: TGTGCCAGCAGTCAACAGACAGGAGGAACCGAAAAACTGTTTTTT. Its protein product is CASSQQTGGTEKLFF.

CDR3 in amino acids: CASSLAGGTDTQYF. The CDR3 DNA follows: TGTGCCAGCAGCTTGGCGGGCGGCACAGATACGCAGTATTTT. V is TRBV11-3 and J is TRBJ2-3; possibly TRBD2 for D (5 bases). The CDR3 runs to 14 residues. The V end was cut by 3 bases, the J end by 1 base, with 8 bases between. The germline V gene has CDR1 SGHNT and CDR2 YENEEA.

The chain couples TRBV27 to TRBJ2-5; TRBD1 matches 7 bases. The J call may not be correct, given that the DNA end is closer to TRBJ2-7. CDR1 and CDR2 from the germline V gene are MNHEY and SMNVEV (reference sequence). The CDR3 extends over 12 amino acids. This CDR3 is CASSFTGVEQYF. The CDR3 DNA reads TGTGCCAGCAGTTTTACAGGGGTCGAGCAGTACTTC.

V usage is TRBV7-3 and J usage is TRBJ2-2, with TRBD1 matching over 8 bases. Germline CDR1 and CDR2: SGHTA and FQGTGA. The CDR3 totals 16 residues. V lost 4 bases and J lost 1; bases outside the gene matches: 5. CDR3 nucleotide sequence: TGTGCCAGCAGCTCCGCGGGGACAGGGAACACCGGGGAGCTGTTTTTT. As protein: CASSSAGTGNTGELFF.